The next 2 T cell receptor beta chains were all read from a single sample in a study of blood T cell dynamics during melanoma immunotherapy. Clones were sequenced by immunoSEQ multiplex PCR, and TCRdb holds only the in-frame ones, with some missing. The sample carries 13,000 or so clones, approximately 90% recorded once. The sample's time point: pre-treatment baseline. The sequences come from effector memory CD8+ T cells from blood, collected from a patient treated with checkpoint blockade. All receptors come from a human donor with melanoma.

This rearrangement joins TRBV7-2 to TRBJ1-1; 7 bases match TRBD1. This CDR3 region has 15 residues. Germline V gene lookup returns CDR1 SGHTA and CDR2 FQGNSA. Trimming at V came to 6 bases and at J to 2 bases, leaving 9 bases not matched to a gene. CDR3 DNA sequence: TGTGCCAGCAGACGAGAGGACAGGTTTAACACTGAAGCTTTCTTT. This sequence encodes CASRREDRFNTEAFF.

The V and J genes are TRBV29-1 and TRBJ2-5; possibly TRBD1 for D (6 bases). This CDR3 has 15 residues. Per the germline V gene, CDR1 is SQVTM and CDR2 is ANQGSEA. V was trimmed by 8 bases and J by 3 bases, leaving 22 bases between them. CDR3 region: CSPPRGRGSEETQYF. As DNA, the CDR3 is TGCAGCCCCCCCCGGGGCAGGGGTAGTGAAGAGACCCAGTACTTC.